This T cell receptor beta chain was documented in a study of vaccination and CD4 T cells after COVID-19. About the study: The stimulus for the cells was overlapping spike peptides derived from SARS-CoV-2, HCoV-NL63, HCoV-OC43 and HCoV-229E.

Study results and caveats: Convalescent patients showed a median approximately 84% of reactive clones that were seen only post-vaccination.

With the Oncomine TCR Beta short-read assay, DNA from cultured CD4+ T cells was sequenced. TCRdb re-derived calls from the PCR reads in MiXCR, one entry per CDR3 protein. Among 15,000 to 20,000 distinct CDR3 sequences, approximately 63% were seen once, and the ten largest hold around 11%. The germline gives CDR1 LGHDT, CDR2 YNNKEL (reference sequence). Between the trimmed V and J ends, which lost 1 base and 5 bases, there was a span of 3 bases. This CDR3 has 11 amino acids. Worth noting for this clonotype: Its cognate antigen is unknown.

The treatment denotes: roughly 11-day PBMC culture with coronavirus spike peptide pools or control peptides (ViraFEST assay). The chain links TRBV3-1 to TRBJ2-7; no clear D. The receptor was isolated from a human donor who had recovered from COVID-19. Sequencing was done on a sample of CD4+ T cells from blood, cultured in vitro. CDR3 in DNA: TGTGCCAGCAGCCAAGTTAACGAGCAGTACTTC. Protein: CASSQVNEQYF.